These 25 T cell receptor beta chains were all obtained from the same sample, sequenced in a study of blood T cell repertoires in COVID-19. Clones were sequenced by immunoSEQ multiplex PCR, and TCRdb holds only the in-frame ones, with some missing. The sample has fewer than 200,000 clones, around 79% seen once. The sample taken for sequencing was peripheral blood. The source is a woman in her 70s with acute or convalescent COVID-19.

The sample holds a few counts of this clone. This sequence joins TRBV10-1 and TRBJ2-2, with D possibly being TRBD1 (5 bases). The ends were cut back, 6 bases at V and 3 bases at J, with 8 bases in the middle. The germline gives CDR1 WNHNN, CDR2 SYGVQD (reference sequence). This CDR3 comprises 13 residues. This CDR3 is CASREGDTGELFF. The CDR3 DNA is TGCGCCAGCAGAGAAGGGGACACCGGGGAGCTGTTTTTT.

CDR3 sequence (DNA): TGCGCCAGCAGCACCGGGAAAGCAAATGAAAAACTGTTTTTT. Protein sequence: CASSTGKANEKLFF. V gene TRBV5-1 combines with J gene TRBJ1-4, with D unclear. CDR1 and CDR2 from the germline V gene are SGHRS and YFSETQ. The CDR3 sequence is 14 residues long. V gave up 4 bases and J gave up 5 bases, with 12 bases separating them.

The CDR3 protein is CASSQVGGGTKQETQYF. CDR3 nucleotide sequence: TGTGCCAGCAGCCAAGTGGGCGGGGGTACCAAGCAGGAGACCCAGTACTTC. This chain connects TRBV3-1 (or the pseudogene TRBV3-2) to TRBJ2-5, with 7 bases that match TRBD2. With 1 base clipped from V and 5 bases from J, the junction kept 13 bases outside the gene matches. The CDR3 is 17 amino acids. Germline lookup yields CDR1 LGHDT and CDR2 YNNKEL (reference sequence).

The chain links TRBV30 to TRBJ2-5; possibly TRBD2 for D (6 bases). This CDR3 region has 14 residues. CDR1 and CDR2 from the germline V gene are GTSNPN and SVGIG (reference sequence). The V gene lost 1 base and the J gene lost 7 bases, with 16 bases spanning the gap. The CDR3 DNA follows: TGTGCCTGGAGTGAGGGACCTCCCGGGGGGACCCAGTACTTC. This sequence encodes CAWSEGPPGGTQYF.

The chain uses TRBV10-1 and TRBJ2-2; D might be TRBD2 (5 bases). The germline gives CDR1 WNHNN, CDR2 SYGVQD (reference sequence). V was cut by 2 bases and J by 5 bases, with 9 bases left in between. The CDR3 is made up of 14 amino acids. The CDR3 bases are TGCGCCAGCAGTGAGACGGGAAAAACCGGGGAGCTGTTTTTT. Amino acid sequence: CASSETGKTGELFF.

The rearrangement joins TRBV30 to TRBJ1-1; TRBD1 matches 8 bases. The germline gives CDR1 GTSNPN, CDR2 SVGIG (reference sequence). The CDR3 extends over 14 amino acids. The junction had 8 bases not matched to a gene; V was cut back by 2 bases and J by 6 bases. CDR3: CAWSKGQGWAEAFF. The CDR3 DNA reads TGTGCCTGGAGTAAAGGACAGGGATGGGCTGAAGCTTTCTTT.

The chain combines TRBV28 with TRBJ1-5; TRBD1 agrees at 9 bases. Trimming removed 9 bases from V and 7 bases from J; junction bases left unmatched: 13. Germline CDR1 MDHEN, CDR2 SYDVKM. This CDR3 contains 15 residues. The CDR3 is CASEETGGVGQPQHF. In DNA form, the CDR3 reads TGTGCCAGTGAAGAAACAGGGGGCGTAGGGCAGCCCCAGCATTTT.

The chain links TRBV13 to TRBJ2-2; 9 bases line up with TRBD2. The V gene's germline CDR1 is PRHDT and CDR2 FYEKMQ (reference sequence). CDR3 length: 15 residues. V was clipped by 5 bases and J by 5 bases; unmatched bases: 6. The CDR3 spells CASSAGLAFTGELFF. CDR3 DNA: TGTGCCAGCAGCGCCGGACTAGCGTTTACCGGGGAGCTGTTTTTT.

The V gene is TRBV29-1, the J gene TRBJ1-2; maybe TRBD1 (5 bases). V dropped 7 bases and J dropped 4 bases, with 13 bases sitting between them. CDR1 and CDR2 (germline): SQVTM, ANQGSEA. CDR3 size: 12 residues. CDR3 DNA: TGCAGCGCCGAACGGGGGGGCTATGGCTACACCTTC. Translation: CSAERGGYGYTF.

This chain connects TRBV30 to TRBJ2-1; 7 bases match TRBD2. The CDR3 contains 16 residues. CDR1 is GTSNPN, CDR2 SVGIG, per germline (reference sequence). Unmatched junction bases numbered 14, after V lost 3 bases and J lost 6 bases. The CDR3 DNA reads as TGTGCCTGGAGCCGAACCGGGACCAGCGGGATCAATGAGCAGTTCTTC. This sequence encodes CAWSRTGTSGINEQFF.

A few counts support this clone. The rearrangement links TRBV3-1 (or the pseudogene TRBV3-2) to TRBJ1-1; the D gene is possibly TRBD1 (6 bases). V lost 3 bases and J lost 6, with 17 bases in between. Germline V gives CDR1 LGHDT, CDR2 YNNKEL (reference sequence). The CDR3 is 15 residues long. The CDR3 sequence is CASSQNNVGASEAFF. CDR3 bases: TGTGCCAGCAGCCAGAATAACGTGGGGGCCTCTGAAGCTTTCTTT.

The J gene is TRBJ2-1, the V gene TRBV5-1; TRBD2 agrees at 10 bases. The CDR3 extends over 15 amino acids. CDR1 SGHRS and CDR2 YFSETQ come from the germline V gene. J gave up 6 bases and V 4 bases, and 7 bases lay outside the gene matches. CDR3 amino acids: CASSELAGDVNEQFF. The CDR3 nucleotides are TGCGCCAGCAGCGAGCTAGCGGGAGATGTCAATGAGCAGTTCTTC.

This chain's CDR3 is CASSPRQRTNYGYTF. In DNA, the CDR3 is TGTGCCAGCTCACCAAGACAGAGGACAAACTATGGCTACACCTTC. V gene TRBV18 combines with J gene TRBJ1-2; tentative D call: TRBD1 (5 bases). Germline assignment: CDR1 KGHSH and CDR2 LQKENI. Deletions cut 2 bases from V and 2 bases from J, with 12 bases between. CDR3 length equals 15 residues.

The table lists this clone with a count of one. The V gene is TRBV10-3, the J gene TRBJ2-7; D is perhaps TRBD2 (5 bases). Germline loops: CDR1 ENHRY, CDR2 SYGVKD. Deletions cut 4 bases from V and 5 bases from J, with 18 bases between. There are 15 residues in the CDR3. The CDR3 region has the DNA TGTGCCATCAGTGTGGATAGTGGGAGAAGAAACGAGCAGTACTTC. As protein: CAISVDSGRRNEQYF.

The V and J genes are TRBV19 and TRBJ2-1; no clear D. The CDR3 loop spans 11 amino acids. CDR1 is LNHDA and CDR2 is SQIVND in the germline V gene (reference sequence). V was clipped by 4 bases and J by 7 bases, with 5 bases between them. This CDR3 reads CASSTSNEQFF. The DNA of the CDR3 is TGTGCCAGTAGTACTAGTAATGAGCAGTTCTTC.

The chain has TRBV7-7 and TRBJ1-4, with TRBD1 matching 7 bases. The CDR3 is made up of 17 amino acids. Germline values: CDR1 SSHAT, CDR2 FNYEAQ (reference sequence). J was trimmed by 7 bases and V by 1 base; bases with no gene match: 12. CDR3 sequence: CASSLVGGQRSSEKLFF. The CDR3, as DNA: TGTGCCAGCAGCTTAGTGGGGGGACAGCGGTCTAGTGAAAAACTGTTTTTT.

The V gene is TRBV18, the J gene TRBJ2-3; 8 positions agree with TRBD1. J lost 4 bases, V lost 3 bases, and 9 bases had no gene match. This CDR3 has 16 amino acids. From germline, CDR1 is KGHSH and CDR2 LQKENI. The CDR3 is CASSPLGRTGPDTQYF. CDR3 DNA: TGTGCCAGCTCACCTTTGGGAAGGACAGGGCCAGATACGCAGTATTTT.

This clone appeared a single time. The chain recombines TRBV30 with TRBJ1-1; weak D call: TRBD1 (5 bases). The CDR3 contains 12 residues. Per germline, CDR1 GTSNPN and CDR2 SVGIG (reference sequence). Trimming took off 6 bases at V and 2 bases at J, with 10 bases between the two ends. The CDR3 loop reads CACGWTNTEAFF. CDR3 nucleotide sequence: TGTGCCTGTGGGTGGACAAACACTGAAGCTTTCTTT.

The rearrangement uses TRBV18 and TRBJ2-7, with a possible D match to TRBD1 (6 bases). V lost 0 bases and J 2 bases, leaving 11 bases between the germline ends. CDR1 and CDR2 from the germline V gene are KGHSH and LQKENI. The CDR3 consists of 15 residues. The CDR3 reads CASSPPQQGPYEQYF. For the CDR3, the DNA is TGTGCCAGCTCACCACCACAACAGGGTCCCTACGAGCAGTACTTC.

On this clone itself: In the same sample, other DNA sequences code for this CDR3. The rearrangement uses TRBV6-1 and TRBJ1-6; maybe TRBD1 (5 bases). The CDR3 is 14 amino acids. CDR1 MNHNS and CDR2 SASEGT come from the germline V gene. V gave up 2 bases and J gave up 7 bases, with 9 bases separating them. This CDR3 reads CASSEPGYNSPLHF. In DNA form, the CDR3 reads TGTGCCAGCAGTGAACCAGGGTACAATTCACCCCTCCACTTT.

This chain connects TRBV18 to TRBJ1-5; tentative D call: TRBD1 (6 bases). CDR1 and CDR2 (germline): KGHSH, LQKENI. The CDR3 totals 15 residues. The V end was cut by 4 bases, the J end by 0 bases, with 10 bases between. DNA of the CDR3: TGTGCCAGCTCACACCAACAGGGTAGCAATCAGCCCCAGCATTTT. This sequence encodes CASSHQQGSNQPQHF.

The chain combines TRBV7-2 with TRBJ2-7; TRBD2 matches 12 bases. Germline CDR1 and CDR2: SGHTA and FQGNSA. The CDR3 consists of 15 residues. Germline trimming cut 3 bases from V and 2 bases from J; bases unmatched to any gene: 2. CDR3 residues: CASSLTSGRAYEQYF. As DNA, the CDR3 is TGTGCCAGCAGCTTGACTAGCGGGAGAGCCTACGAGCAGTACTTC.

This clone was seen only once. CDR3 loop: CASSPGEHQPQHF. DNA of the CDR3: TGTGCCAGCTCACCAGGGGAGCACCAGCCCCAGCATTTT. The chain uses TRBV18 and TRBJ1-5; unclear D gene. CDR3 length: 13 residues. With 2 bases removed from V and 7 bases from J, the gap between germline ends came to 9 bases. Looked up from germline, CDR1 is KGHSH and CDR2 is LQKENI.

The chain carries TRBV7-2 and TRBJ1-1; D unresolved. Trimming pared 6 bases from V and 11 bases from J, leaving 28 bases between. CDR1 is SGHTA, CDR2 FQGNSA, per germline. CDR3 length: 16 residues. For the CDR3, the DNA is TGTGCCAGCAGTCGCCGAGAGGAGGTTTGGAGGGCACAGGCTTTCTTT. As protein: CASSRREEVWRAQAFF.

The CDR3 region has the DNA TGTGCCAGCAATCACAGACCTAATCAGCCCCAGCATTTT. Its protein product is CASNHRPNQPQHF. The chain employs TRBV2 and TRBJ1-5; D unresolved. The V end was cut by 7 bases, the J end by 4 bases, with 11 bases between. The CDR3 runs 13 residues. Per germline, CDR1 SNHLY and CDR2 FYNNEI.